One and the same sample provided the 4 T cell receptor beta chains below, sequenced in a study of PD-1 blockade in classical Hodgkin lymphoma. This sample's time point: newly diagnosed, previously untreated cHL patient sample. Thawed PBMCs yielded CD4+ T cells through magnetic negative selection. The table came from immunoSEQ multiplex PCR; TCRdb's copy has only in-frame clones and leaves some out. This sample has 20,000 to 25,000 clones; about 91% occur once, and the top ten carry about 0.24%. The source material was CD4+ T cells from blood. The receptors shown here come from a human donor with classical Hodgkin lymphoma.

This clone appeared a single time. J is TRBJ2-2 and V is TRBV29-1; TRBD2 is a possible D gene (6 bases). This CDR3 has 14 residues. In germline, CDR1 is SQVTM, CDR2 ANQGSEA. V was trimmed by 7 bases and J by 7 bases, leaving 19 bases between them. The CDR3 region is CSGGGRAGHGELFF. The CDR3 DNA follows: TGCAGCGGGGGAGGCAGGGCGGGTCACGGGGAGCTGTTTTTT.

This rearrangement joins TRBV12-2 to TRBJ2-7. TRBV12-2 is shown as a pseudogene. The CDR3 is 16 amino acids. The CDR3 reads CASRPTGLPDLYEQYF. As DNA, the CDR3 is TGTGCAAGTCGCCCTACGGGGCTCCCCGACCTCTACGAGCAGTACTTC.

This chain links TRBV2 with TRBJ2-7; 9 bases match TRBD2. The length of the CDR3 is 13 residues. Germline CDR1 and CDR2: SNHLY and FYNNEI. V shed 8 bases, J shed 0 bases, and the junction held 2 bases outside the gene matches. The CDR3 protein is CASLAGSSYEQYF. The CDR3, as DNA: TGTGCCAGCCTAGCGGGGTCCTCCTACGAGCAGTACTTC.

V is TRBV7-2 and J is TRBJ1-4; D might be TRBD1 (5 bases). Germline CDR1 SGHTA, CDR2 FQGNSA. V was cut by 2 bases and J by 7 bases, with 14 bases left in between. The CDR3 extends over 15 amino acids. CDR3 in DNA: TGTGCCAGCAGCTTAAAGTTTGGGGGACTTGAAAAACTGTTTTTT. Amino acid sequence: CASSLKFGGLEKLFF.